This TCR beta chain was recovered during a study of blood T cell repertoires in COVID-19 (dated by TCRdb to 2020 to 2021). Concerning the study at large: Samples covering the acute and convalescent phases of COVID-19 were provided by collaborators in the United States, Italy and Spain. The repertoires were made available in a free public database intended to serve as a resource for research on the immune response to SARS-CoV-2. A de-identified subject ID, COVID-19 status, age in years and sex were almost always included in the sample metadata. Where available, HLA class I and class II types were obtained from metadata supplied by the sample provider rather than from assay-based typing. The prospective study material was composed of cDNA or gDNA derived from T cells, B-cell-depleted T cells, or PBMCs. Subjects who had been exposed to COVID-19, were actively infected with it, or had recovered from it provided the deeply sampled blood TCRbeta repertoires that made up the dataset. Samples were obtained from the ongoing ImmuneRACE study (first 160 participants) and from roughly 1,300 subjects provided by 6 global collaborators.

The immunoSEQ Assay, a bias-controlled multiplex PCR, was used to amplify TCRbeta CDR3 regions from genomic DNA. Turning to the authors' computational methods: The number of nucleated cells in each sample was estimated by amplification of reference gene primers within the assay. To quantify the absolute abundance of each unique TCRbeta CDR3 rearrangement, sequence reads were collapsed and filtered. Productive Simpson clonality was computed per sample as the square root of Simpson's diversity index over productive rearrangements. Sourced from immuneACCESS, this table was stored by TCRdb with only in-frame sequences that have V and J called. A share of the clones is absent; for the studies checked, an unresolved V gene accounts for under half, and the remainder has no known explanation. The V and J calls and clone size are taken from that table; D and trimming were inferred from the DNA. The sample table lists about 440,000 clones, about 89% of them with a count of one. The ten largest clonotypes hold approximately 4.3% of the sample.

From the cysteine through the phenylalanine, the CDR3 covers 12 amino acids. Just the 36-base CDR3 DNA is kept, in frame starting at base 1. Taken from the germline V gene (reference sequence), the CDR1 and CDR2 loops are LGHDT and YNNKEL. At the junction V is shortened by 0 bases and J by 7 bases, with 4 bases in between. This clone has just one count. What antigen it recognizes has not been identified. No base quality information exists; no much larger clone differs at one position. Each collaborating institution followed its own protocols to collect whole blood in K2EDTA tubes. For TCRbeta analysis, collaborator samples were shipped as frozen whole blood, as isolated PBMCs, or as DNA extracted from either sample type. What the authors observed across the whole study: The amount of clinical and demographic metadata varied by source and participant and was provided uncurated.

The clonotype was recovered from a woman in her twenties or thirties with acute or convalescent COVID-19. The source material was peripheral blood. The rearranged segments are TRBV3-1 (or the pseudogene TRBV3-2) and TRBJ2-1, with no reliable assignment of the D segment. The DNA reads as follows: TGTGCCAGCAGCCAAGATCTGAATGAGCAGTTCTTC. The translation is CASSQDLNEQFF.